These 4 T cell receptor beta chains originate from one sample sequenced in a study of tumor-infiltrating lymphocytes in primary liver carcinoma. Germline DNA was extracted alongside blood RNA, which was obtained from unsorted whole blood. Starting from 500 ng of total RNA, TCR beta cDNA was produced with a primer in the constant region. For TCR beta, libraries were produced by three nested multiplex PCR rounds using slightly modified ARM-PCR. The opening two PCR rounds, nine to eleven cycles each, paired TRBV1-TRBV30 forward primers with a C-beta reverse primer. MiXCR, applied by TCRdb to the multiplex PCR reads, yields one record per CDR3 protein. This table holds 300,000 to 350,000 distinct CDR3 sequences, around three fifths found once. The sequenced sample consisted of peripheral blood. The receptors come from a woman aged 25 to 39 with primary liver carcinoma and hepatitis B virus infection.

Worth noting for this clonotype: The conserved phenylalanine or tryptophan normally closing the CDR3 is absent here, so this likely arose from a read error. The V call is TRBV12-3 or TRBV12-4, the J call TRBJ2-2, with 8 bases aligning to TRBD2. This CDR3 has 17 residues. V shed 6 bases and J 4 bases; nucleotides not matched to a gene: 13. The CDR3 DNA sequence: TGTGCCAGCAGACTCCCTAGCGGGTGGGCACGCACCGGGGAGCTGTTTTCT. Protein sequence: CASRLPSGWARTGELFS.

The sample holds one count of this clonotype. The chain employs TRBV4-1 and TRBJ2-3; 10 positions agree with TRBD2. The germline V gene has CDR1 MGHRA and CDR2 YSYEKL. CDR3 length: 18 amino acids. The ends lost 3 bases at V and 0 bases at J; junction bases unmatched: 9. CDR3 amino acids: CASSHIPGLALSTDTQYF. The CDR3 region has the DNA TGCGCCAGCAGCCATATACCGGGACTAGCGTTAAGCACAGATACGCAGTATTTT.

Details on this clonotype: One junction end does not reproduce the germline sequence, and a read error may be involved. J is TRBJ2-1 and V is TRBV29-1, with D unclear. CDR1 and CDR2 from the germline V gene are SQVTM and ANQGSEA. The CDR3 spans 11 residues. Here the CDR3 reads CSGALIDEQPF. CDR3 DNA sequence: TGCAGCGGAGCCTTAATTGATGAGCAGCCCTTC.

In regard to this clonotype: The junction departs from the called germline gene at one end, perhaps through a read error. The V call is TRBV6-1, the J call TRBJ1-3, with unresolved D. Germline V CDR1 and CDR2: MNHNS, SASEGT. This CDR3 region has 15 residues. In DNA form, the CDR3 reads TGTACCAGCAGTGGAGGCCCCAGCTCTGGAAACACCATATATTTT. Its translation: CTSSGGPSSGNTIYF.